This T cell receptor (beta chain) was found in a study of blood T cell repertoires in COVID-19. Study in general: Samples taken during acute and convalescent COVID-19 were collected in the United States, Italy and Spain. Nucleic acid was either cDNA or gDNA, and it came from T cells, B-cell-depleted T cells, or PBMCs.

Per the study methods: For nucleated cells, counts were estimated from reference gene primer amplification. The data were produced by immunoSEQ multiplex PCR, yet TCRdb's version contains in-frame clones alone and is incomplete. The V and J calls and clone size come from that table; D and trimming were worked out from the DNA. The data hold some 100,000 clones, with more than 75% observed a single time. The CDR3 is made up of 14 amino acids. Trimming pared 4 bases from V and 6 bases from J, leaving 15 bases between. Germline-derived CDR1 and CDR2 are KGHSY and FQNENV. The sequence was obtained from a man between 50 and 59 years old with acute or convalescent COVID-19. V is TRBV16 and J is TRBJ1-1; D possibly corresponds to TRBD1 (5 bases). The material sequenced was peripheral blood. CDR3 region: CASSPKPQGSEAFF. CDR3 coding DNA: TGTGCCAGCAGCCCCAAGCCCCAGGGATCTGAAGCTTTCTTT.